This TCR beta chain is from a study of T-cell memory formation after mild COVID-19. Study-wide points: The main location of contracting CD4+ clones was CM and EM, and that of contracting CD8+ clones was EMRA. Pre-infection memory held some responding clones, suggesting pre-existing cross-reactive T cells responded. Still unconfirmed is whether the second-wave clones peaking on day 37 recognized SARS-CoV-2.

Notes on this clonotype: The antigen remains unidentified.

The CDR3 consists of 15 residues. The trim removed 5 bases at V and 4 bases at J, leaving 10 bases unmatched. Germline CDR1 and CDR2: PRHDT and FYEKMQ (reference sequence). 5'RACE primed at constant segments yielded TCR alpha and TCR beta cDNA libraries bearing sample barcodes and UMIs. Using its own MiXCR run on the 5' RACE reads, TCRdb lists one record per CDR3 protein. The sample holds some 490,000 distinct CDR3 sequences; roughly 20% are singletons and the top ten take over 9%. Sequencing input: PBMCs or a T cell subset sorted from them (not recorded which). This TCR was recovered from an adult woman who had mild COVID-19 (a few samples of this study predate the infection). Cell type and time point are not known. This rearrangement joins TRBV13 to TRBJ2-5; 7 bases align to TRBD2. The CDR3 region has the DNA TGTGCCAGCAGCCCCGCCGGGGAGGGCGGAGAGACCCAGTACTTC. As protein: CASSPAGEGGETQYF.